The 5 T cell receptor beta chains below come from one sample, sequenced in a study of PD-1 blockade in classical Hodgkin lymphoma. Every patient relapsed after autologous stem cell transplantation, and brentuximab vedotin exposure varied. The table came from immunoSEQ multiplex PCR; TCRdb's copy has only in-frame clones and leaves some out. This table has tens of thousands of clones, 90% to 95% appearing once. The input for sequencing was peripheral blood mononuclear cells (PBMCs), taken at baseline. These TCRs come from a human donor with classical Hodgkin lymphoma.

This chain links TRBV2 with TRBJ2-1, with TRBD2 identical over 12 bases. Germline V gives CDR1 SNHLY, CDR2 FYNNEI. The trim removed 5 bases at V and 4 bases at J, leaving 6 bases unmatched. This CDR3 comprises 16 residues. The CDR3 DNA follows: TGTGCCAGCAGTCTAGGACTAGCGGGACTGTACAATGAGCAGTTCTTC. Its translation: CASSLGLAGLYNEQFF. Full variable domain (remainder filled in from reference TRBV2 and TRBJ2-1): EPEVTQTPSHQVTQMGQEVILRCVPISNHLYFYWYRQILGQKVEFLVSFYNNEISEKSEIFDDQFSVERPDGSNFTLKIRSTKLEDSAMYFCASSLGLAGLYNEQFFGPGTRLTVL.

The chain recombines TRBV7-9 with TRBJ1-5; D is undetermined. CDR3 length: 14 amino acids. Trimming left V 4 bases short and J 2 bases short, with 9 bases between. Germline loops: CDR1 SEHNR, CDR2 FQNEAQ (reference sequence). DNA for the CDR3: TGTGCCAGCAGCTCCTCGACGGGCAATCAGCCCCAGCATTTT. Its protein product is CASSSSTGNQPQHF.

The chain employs TRBV11-2 and TRBJ1-5; D may be TRBD1 (6 bases). CDR3 length equals 15 residues. Trimming shortened V by 0 bases and J by 1 base, and 7 bases separated the two germline ends. The germline CDR1 and CDR2 sequences are SGHAT and FQNNGV. The CDR3 DNA sequence: TGTGCCAGCAGCTTAGAGGGGGCAAGCAATCAGCCCCAGCATTTT. It is translated as CASSLEGASNQPQHF.

This chain links TRBV15 with TRBJ2-7; D is unresolved. The CDR3 sequence is 14 residues long. Germline V CDR1 and CDR2: LNHNV, YYDKDF (reference sequence). V dropped 0 bases and J dropped 3 bases, with 9 bases sitting between them. The CDR3 protein is CATSRDIAGYEQYF. As DNA, the CDR3 is TGTGCCACCAGCAGAGATATAGCTGGCTACGAGCAGTACTTC.

The chain joins TRBV10-2 to TRBJ1-2; TRBD1 might be the D (6 bases). CDR1 and CDR2 (germline): WSHSY, SAAADI. V lost 5 bases and J lost 2, with 9 bases in between. The CDR3 is 13 residues long. CDR3 residues: CASSPDRNYGYTF. The CDR3 DNA reads as TGCGCCAGCAGTCCCGACAGGAACTATGGCTACACCTTC.